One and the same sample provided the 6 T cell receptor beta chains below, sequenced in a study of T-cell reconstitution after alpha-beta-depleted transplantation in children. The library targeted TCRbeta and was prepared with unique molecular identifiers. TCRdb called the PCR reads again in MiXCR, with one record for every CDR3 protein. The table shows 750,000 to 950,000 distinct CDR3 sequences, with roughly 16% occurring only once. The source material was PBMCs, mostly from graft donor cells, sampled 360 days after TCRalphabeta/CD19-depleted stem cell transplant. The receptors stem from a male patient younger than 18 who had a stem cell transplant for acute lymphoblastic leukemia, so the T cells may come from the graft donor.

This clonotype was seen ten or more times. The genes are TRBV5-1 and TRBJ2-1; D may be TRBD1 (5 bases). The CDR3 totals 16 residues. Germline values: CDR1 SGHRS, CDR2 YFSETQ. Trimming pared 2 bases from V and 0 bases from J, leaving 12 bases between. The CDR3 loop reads CASSFVGAVSYNEQFF. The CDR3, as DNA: TGCGCCAGCAGCTTTGTAGGGGCCGTCTCCTACAATGAGCAGTTCTTC. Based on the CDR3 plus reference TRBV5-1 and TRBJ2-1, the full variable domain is KAGVTQTPRYLIKTRGQQVTLSCSPISGHRSVSWYQQTPGQGLQFLFEYFSETQRNKGNFPGRFSGRQFSNSRSEMNVSTLELGDSALYLCASSFVGAVSYNEQFFGPGTRLTVL.

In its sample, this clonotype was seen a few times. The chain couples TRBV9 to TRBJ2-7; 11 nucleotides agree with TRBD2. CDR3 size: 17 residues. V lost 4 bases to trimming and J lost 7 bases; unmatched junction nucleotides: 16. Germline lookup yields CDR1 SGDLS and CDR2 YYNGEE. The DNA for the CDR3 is TGTGCCAGCAGCCCTCCCGGGACTAGCGGTAGTGCGGGAGAGCAGTACTTC. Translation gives CASSPPGTSGSAGEQYF.

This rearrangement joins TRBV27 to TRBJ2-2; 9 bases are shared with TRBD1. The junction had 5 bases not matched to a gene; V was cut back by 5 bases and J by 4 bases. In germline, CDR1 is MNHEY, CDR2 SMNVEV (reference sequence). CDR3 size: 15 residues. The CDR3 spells CASSRQGGITGELFF. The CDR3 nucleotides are TGTGCCAGCAGTCGACAGGGGGGCATCACCGGGGAGCTGTTTTTT.

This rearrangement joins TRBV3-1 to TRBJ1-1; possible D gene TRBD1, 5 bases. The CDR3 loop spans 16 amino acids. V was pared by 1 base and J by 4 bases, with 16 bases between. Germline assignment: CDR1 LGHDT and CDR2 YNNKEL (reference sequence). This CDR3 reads CASSQGLGRGGTEAFF. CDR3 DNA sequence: TGTGCCAGCAGCCAAGGACTGGGGCGTGGGGGCACTGAAGCTTTCTTT.

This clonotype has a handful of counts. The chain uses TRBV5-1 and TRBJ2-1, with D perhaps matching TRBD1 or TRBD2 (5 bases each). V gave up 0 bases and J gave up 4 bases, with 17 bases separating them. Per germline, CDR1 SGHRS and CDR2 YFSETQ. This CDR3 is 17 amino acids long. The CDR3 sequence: CASSLVIGLGGYNEQFF. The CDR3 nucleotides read TGCGCCAGCAGCTTGGTCATCGGCCTTGGGGGATACAATGAGCAGTTCTTC.

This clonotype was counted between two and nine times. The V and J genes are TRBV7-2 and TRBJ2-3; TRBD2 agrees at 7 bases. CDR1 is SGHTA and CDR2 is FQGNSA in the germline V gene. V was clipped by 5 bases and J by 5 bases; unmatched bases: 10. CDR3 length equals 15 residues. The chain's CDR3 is CASSPQLIAGDTQYF. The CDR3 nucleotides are TGTGCCAGCAGCCCCCAACTGATAGCGGGAGATACGCAGTATTTT.